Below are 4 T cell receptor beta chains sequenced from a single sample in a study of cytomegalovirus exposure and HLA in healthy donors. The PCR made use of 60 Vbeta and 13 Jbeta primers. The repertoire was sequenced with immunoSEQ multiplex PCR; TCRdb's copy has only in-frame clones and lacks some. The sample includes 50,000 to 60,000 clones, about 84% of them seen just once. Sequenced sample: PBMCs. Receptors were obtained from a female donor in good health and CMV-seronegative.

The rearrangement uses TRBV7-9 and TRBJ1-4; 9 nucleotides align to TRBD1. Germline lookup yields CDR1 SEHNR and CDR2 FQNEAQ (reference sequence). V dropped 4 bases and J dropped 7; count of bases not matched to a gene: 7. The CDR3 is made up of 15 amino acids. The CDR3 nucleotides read TGTGCCAGCAGCTCCCCCGGGACAGGGTTTGAAAAACTGTTTTTT. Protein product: CASSSPGTGFEKLFF.

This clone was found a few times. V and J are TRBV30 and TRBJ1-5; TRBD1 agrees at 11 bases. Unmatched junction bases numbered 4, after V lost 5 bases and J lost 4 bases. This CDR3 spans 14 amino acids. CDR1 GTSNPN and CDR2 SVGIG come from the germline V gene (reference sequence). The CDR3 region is CAWGRDRGNQPQHF. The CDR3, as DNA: TGTGCCTGGGGGCGGGACAGGGGGAATCAGCCCCAGCATTTT.

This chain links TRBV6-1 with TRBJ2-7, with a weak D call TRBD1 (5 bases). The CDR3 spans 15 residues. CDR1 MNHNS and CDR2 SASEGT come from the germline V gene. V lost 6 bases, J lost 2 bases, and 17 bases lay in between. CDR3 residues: CASRANRQNTYEQYF. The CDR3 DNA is TGTGCCAGCAGAGCGAATCGACAGAATACCTACGAGCAGTACTTC.

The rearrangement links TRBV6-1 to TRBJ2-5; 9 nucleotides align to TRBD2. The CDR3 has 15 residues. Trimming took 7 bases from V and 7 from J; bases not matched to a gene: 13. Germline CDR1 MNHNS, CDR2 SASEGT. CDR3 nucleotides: TGTGCCAGCATCGGAGTAGCGGGGGTATCCGGGACCCAGTACTTC. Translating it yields CASIGVAGVSGTQYF.